Presented here are 7 T cell receptor beta chains from one specimen sequenced in a study of T cell changes during pregnancy in multiple sclerosis. The assay was immunoSEQ multiplex PCR, and TCRdb's table has in-frame clones only and misses some. The table includes about 44,000 clones, around 90% detected once. Sequences were derived from CD4+ T cells from peripheral blood mononuclear cells, sampled before pregnancy. These receptors were obtained from a female donor with multiple sclerosis, enrolled in a pregnancy study.

J is TRBJ2-5 and V is TRBV5-1; 12 bases map to TRBD2. After removal of 3 bases from V and 7 bases from J, the junction contained 16 bases not matched to a gene. CDR1 and CDR2 (germline): SGHRS, YFSETQ. The CDR3 has 18 amino acids. The CDR3 is CASSSRLAGEFPYGTQYF. The CDR3 bases are TGCGCCAGCAGCTCGCGACTAGCGGGGGAGTTTCCTTACGGGACCCAGTACTTC.

CDR3 nucleotide sequence: TGTGCCAGCAGTTCAGGACTAGCGGGGCCCTCCTACGAGCAGTACTTC. Translating it yields CASSSGLAGPSYEQYF. The V and J genes are TRBV5-4 and TRBJ2-7, with TRBD2 identical over 12 bases. The germline CDR1 and CDR2 sequences are SGHNT and YYREEE (reference sequence). CDR3 length: 16 residues. Trimming took 5 bases from V and 0 from J; bases not matched to a gene: 6.

The chain carries TRBV28 and TRBJ1-2; no clear D. V dropped 3 bases and J dropped 4 bases, with 15 bases sitting between them. The CDR3 covers 15 residues. Per the germline V gene, CDR1 is MDHEN and CDR2 is SYDVKM. CDR3: CASSLGGSPVYGYTF. CDR3 DNA: TGTGCCAGCAGTTTGGGAGGGAGCCCCGTCTATGGCTACACCTTC.

V and J are TRBV13 and TRBJ2-7, with a weak D call TRBD1 (6 bases). Germline CDR1 and CDR2: PRHDT and FYEKMQ (reference sequence). The CDR3 has 15 residues. Trimming shortened V by 5 bases and J by 0 bases, and 14 bases separated the two germline ends. The CDR3 here is CASSPRGPASYEQYF. CDR3 DNA sequence: TGTGCCAGCAGCCCCAGGGGACCTGCCTCCTACGAGCAGTACTTC.

The chain joins TRBV7-2 to TRBJ2-5, with 8 bases that match TRBD1. Germline V gene sequence: CDR1 SGHTA, CDR2 FQGNSA. CDR3 size: 13 residues. V lost 5 bases, J lost 6 bases, and 5 bases stayed unmatched. DNA for the CDR3: TGTGCCAGCAGCGCGGACAGGGAGAAGACCCAGTACTTC. Translated: CASSADREKTQYF.

V gene TRBV13 combines with J gene TRBJ2-5, with TRBD1 as a possible D gene (5 bases). The CDR3 has 13 residues. Germline V gives CDR1 PRHDT, CDR2 FYEKMQ (reference sequence). Trimming pared 5 bases from V and 5 bases from J, leaving 12 bases between. CDR3 protein: CASSEDPGETQYF. The CDR3 nucleotides are TGTGCCAGCAGCGAGGATCCAGGGGAGACCCAGTACTTC.

The chain combines TRBV5-1 with TRBJ1-4; D call uncertain. The CDR3 extends over 15 amino acids. Germline loops: CDR1 SGHRS, CDR2 YFSETQ. Trimming stripped 2 bases from V and 4 bases from J, with 12 bases between. CDR3 bases: TGCGCCAGCAGCTTAGAAGCACAGCATAATGAAAAACTGTTTTTT. Its translation: CASSLEAQHNEKLFF.